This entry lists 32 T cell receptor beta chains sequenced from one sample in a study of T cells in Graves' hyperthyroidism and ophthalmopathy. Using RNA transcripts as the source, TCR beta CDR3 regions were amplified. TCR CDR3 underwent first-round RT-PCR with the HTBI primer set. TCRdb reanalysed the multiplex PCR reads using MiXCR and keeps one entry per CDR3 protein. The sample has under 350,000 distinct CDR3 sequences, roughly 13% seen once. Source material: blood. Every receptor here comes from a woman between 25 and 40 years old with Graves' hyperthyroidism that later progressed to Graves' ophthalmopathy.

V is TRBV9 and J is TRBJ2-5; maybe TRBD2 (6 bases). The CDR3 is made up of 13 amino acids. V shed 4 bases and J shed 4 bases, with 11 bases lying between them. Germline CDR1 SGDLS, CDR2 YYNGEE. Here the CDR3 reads CASSSGDPETQYF. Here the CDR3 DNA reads TGTGCCAGCAGCTCGGGGGACCCAGAGACCCAGTACTTC.

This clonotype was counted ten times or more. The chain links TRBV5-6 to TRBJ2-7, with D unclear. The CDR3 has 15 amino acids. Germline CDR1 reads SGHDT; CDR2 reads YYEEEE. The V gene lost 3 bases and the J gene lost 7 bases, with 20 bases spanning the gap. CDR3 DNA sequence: TGTGCCAGCAGCTCCTCCTACGAGAGCGCCCGGGAGCAGTACTTC. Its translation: CASSSSYESAREQYF.

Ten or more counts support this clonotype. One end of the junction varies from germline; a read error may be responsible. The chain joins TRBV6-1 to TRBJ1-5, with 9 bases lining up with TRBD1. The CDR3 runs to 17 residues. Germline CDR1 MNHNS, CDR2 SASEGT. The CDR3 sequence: CASSRGQGRATDQPQHF. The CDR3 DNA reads TGTGCCAGCAGTCGCGGACAGGGGCGGGCTACCGATCAACCCCAGCATTTT.

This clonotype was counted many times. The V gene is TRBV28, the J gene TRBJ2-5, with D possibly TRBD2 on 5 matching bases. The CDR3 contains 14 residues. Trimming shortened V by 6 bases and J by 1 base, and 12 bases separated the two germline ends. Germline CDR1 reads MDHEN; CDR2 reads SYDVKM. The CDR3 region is CASSPGSGQETQYF. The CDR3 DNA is TGTGCCAGCAGCCCGGGCAGCGGCCAAGAGACCCAGTACTTC.

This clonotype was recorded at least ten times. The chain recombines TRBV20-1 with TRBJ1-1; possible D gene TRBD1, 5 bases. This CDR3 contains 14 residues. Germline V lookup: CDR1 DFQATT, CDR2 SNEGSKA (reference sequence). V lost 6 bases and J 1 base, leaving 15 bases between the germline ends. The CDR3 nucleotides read TGCAGTGCCCCCGGGGCCGAAACGAACACTGAAGCTTTCTTT. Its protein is CSAPGAETNTEAFF.

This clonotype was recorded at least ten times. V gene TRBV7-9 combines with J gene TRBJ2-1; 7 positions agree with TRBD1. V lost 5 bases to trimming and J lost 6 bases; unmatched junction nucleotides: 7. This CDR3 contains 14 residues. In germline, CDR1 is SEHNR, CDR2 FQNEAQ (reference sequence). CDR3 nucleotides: TGTGCCAGCAGCGCTCCGGACAGGCGCAATGAGCAGTTCTTC. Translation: CASSAPDRRNEQFF.

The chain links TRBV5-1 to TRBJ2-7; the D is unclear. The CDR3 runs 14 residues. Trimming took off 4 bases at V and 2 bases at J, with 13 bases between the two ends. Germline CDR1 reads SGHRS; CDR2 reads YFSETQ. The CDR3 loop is CASSGPPRPYEQYF. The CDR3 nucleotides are TGCGCCAGCAGCGGGCCACCCAGGCCCTACGAGCAGTACTTC. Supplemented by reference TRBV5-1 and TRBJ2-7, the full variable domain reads KAGVTQTPRYLIKTRGQQVTLSCSPISGHRSVSWYQQTPGQGLQFLFEYFSETQRNKGNFPGRFSGRQFSNSRSEMNVSTLELGDSALYLCASSGPPRPYEQYFGPGTRLTVT.

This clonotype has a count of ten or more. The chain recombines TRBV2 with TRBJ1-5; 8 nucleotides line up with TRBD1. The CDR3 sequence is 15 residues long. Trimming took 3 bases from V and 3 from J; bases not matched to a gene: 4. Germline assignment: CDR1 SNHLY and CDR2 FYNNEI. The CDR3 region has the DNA TGTGCCAGCAGTGAGCACAGGGGGGACAATCAGCCCCAGCATTTT. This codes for CASSEHRGDNQPQHF.

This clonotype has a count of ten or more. CDR3 bases: TGTGCCAGCTCACCACCGGCTAGCGGATACAATGAGCAGTTCTTC. This codes for CASSPPASGYNEQFF. The rearrangement joins TRBV18 to TRBJ2-1; 7 bases align to TRBD2. The CDR3 spans 15 residues. The germline gives CDR1 KGHSH, CDR2 LQKENI. V lost 0 bases, J lost 4 bases, and 3 bases stayed unmatched.

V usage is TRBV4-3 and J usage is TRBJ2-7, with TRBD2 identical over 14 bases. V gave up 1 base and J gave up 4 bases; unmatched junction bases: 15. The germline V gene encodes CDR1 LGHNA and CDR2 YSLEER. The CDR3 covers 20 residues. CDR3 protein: CASSQAWGRGLAGVGYEQYF. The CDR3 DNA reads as TGCGCCAGCAGCCAAGCCTGGGGCCGGGGACTAGCGGGAGTTGGGTACGAGCAGTACTTC.

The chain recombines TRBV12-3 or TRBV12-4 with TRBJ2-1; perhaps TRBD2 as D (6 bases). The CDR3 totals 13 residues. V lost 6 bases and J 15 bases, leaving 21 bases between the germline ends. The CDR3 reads CASSNLSGRRGFF. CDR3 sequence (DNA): TGTGCCAGCAGCAACCTCTCGGGACGGAGGGGGTTCTTC.

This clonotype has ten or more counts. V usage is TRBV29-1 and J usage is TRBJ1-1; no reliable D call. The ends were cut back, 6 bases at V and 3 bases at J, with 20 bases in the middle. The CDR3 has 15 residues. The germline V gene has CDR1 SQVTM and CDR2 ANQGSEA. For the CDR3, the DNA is TGCAGCGTCCCCGACGGGAAGAGTGGGGACACTGAAGCTTTCTTT. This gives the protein CSVPDGKSGDTEAFF.

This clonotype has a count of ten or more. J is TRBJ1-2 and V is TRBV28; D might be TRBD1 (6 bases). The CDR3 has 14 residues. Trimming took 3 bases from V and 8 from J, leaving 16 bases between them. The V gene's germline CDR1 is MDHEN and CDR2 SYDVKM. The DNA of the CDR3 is TGTGCCAGCAGTTTCTTAAAGGGGGTCGGCGGCTACACCTTC. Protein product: CASSFLKGVGGYTF.

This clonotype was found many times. In DNA, the CDR3 is TGTGCCAGCAGCCAGGGGAGCGTCTACGAGCAGTACTTC. As protein: CASSQGSVYEQYF. This chain uses TRBV7-9 with TRBJ2-7; TRBD1 might be the D (6 bases). Trimming pared 5 bases from V and 3 bases from J, leaving 11 bases between. This CDR3 spans 13 amino acids. The V gene's germline CDR1 is SEHNR and CDR2 FQNEAQ (reference sequence).

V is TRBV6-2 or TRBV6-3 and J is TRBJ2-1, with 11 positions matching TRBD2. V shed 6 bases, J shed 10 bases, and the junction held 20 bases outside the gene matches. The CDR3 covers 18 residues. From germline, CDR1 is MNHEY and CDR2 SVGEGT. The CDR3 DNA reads TGTGCCAGCAGCCCGGGACCGAGGACTAGCGGGCAGCGGAGGGAGCAGTTCTTC. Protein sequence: CASSPGPRTSGQRREQFF.

This CDR3 is CASTQGASSTDTQYF. The CDR3 DNA reads TGTGCTAGCACTCAGGGGGCTAGTAGCACAGATACGCAGTATTTT. The V gene is TRBV12-5, the J gene TRBJ2-3; TRBD1 matches 8 bases. Per germline, CDR1 LGHNT and CDR2 FRNRAP. CDR3 size: 15 residues. V was clipped by 9 bases and J by 0 bases; unmatched bases: 8.

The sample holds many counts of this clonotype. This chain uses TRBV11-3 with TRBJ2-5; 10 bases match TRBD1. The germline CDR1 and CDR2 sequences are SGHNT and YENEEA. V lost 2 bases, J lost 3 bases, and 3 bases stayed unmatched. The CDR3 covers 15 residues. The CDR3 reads CASSLSGQGEETQYF. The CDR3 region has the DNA TGTGCCAGCAGCTTATCTGGACAGGGGGAAGAGACCCAGTACTTC.

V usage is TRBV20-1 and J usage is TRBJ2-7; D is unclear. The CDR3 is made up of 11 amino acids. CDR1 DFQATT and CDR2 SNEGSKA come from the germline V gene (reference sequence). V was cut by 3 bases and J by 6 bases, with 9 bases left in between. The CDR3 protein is CSASQFPEQYF. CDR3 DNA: TGCAGTGCTAGTCAGTTCCCCGAGCAGTACTTC.

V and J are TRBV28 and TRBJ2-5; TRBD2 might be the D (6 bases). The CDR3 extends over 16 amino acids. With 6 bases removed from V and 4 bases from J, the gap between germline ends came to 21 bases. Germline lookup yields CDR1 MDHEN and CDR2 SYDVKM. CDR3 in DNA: TGTGCCAGCAGCCCCCAGGACGGGGGATTTAGAGAGACCCAGTACTTC. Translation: CASSPQDGGFRETQYF.

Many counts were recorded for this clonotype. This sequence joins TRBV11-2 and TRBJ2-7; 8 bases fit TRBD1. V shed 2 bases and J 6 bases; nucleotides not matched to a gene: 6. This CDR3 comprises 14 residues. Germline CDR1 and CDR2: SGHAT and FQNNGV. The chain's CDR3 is CASSLWQGAGEQYF. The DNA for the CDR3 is TGTGCCAGCAGCTTATGGCAGGGGGCAGGCGAGCAGTACTTC.

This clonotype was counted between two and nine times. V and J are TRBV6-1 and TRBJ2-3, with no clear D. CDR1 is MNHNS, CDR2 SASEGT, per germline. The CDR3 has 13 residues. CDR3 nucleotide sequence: TGTGCTACGGCTTCCCACAGTGGAGATACGCAGTATTTT. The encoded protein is CATASHSGDTQYF.

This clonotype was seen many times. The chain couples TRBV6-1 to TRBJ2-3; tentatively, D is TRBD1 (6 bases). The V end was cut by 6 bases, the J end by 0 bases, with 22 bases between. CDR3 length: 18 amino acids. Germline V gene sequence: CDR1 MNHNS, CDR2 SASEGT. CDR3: CASSPSPGQRTSTDTQYF. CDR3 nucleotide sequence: TGTGCCAGCAGCCCCAGCCCGGGACAACGAACTAGCACAGATACGCAGTATTTT.

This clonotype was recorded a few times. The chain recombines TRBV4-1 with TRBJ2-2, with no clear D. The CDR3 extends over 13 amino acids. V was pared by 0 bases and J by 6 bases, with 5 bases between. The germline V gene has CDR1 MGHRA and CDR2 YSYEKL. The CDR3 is CASSQDLSGELFF. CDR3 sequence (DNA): TGCGCCAGCAGCCAAGATTTATCCGGGGAGCTGTTTTTT.

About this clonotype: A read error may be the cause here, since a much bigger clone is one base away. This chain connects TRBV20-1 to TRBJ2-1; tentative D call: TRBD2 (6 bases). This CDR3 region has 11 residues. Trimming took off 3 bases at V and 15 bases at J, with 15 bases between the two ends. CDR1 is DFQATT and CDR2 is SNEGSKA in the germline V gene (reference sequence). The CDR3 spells CSASDKLAPFF. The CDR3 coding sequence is TGCAGTGCTAGTGATAAACTAGCCCCGTTCTTC.

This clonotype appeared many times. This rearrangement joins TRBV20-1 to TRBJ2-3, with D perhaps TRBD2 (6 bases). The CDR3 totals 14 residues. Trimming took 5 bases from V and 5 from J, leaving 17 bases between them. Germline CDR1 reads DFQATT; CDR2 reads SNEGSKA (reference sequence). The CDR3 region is CSAGRLGSQDTQYF. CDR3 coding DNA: TGCAGTGCTGGACGACTAGGATCCCAAGATACGCAGTATTTT.

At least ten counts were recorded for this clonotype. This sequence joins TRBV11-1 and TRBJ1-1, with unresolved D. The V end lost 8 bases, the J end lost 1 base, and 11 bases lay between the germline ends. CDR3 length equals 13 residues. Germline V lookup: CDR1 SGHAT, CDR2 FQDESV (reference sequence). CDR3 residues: CASGRKTNTEAFF. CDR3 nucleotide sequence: TGTGCCAGCGGCAGAAAAACGAACACTGAAGCTTTCTTT.

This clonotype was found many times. DNA of the CDR3: TGTGCCAGCACGGGAGAGACCCAGTACTTC. Translating gives CASTGETQYF. The chain couples TRBV6-1 to TRBJ2-5; D is unclear. Between the trimmed V and J ends, which lost 7 bases and 4 bases, there was a span of 4 bases. There are 10 residues in the CDR3. Germline V gives CDR1 MNHNS, CDR2 SASEGT.

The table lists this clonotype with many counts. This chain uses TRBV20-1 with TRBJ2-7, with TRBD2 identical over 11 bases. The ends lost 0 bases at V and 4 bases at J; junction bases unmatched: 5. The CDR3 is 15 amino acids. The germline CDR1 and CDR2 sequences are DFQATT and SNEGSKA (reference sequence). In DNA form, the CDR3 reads TGCAGTGCTAGAGATGGGACTAGCGGAGATTACGAGCAGTACTTC. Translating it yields CSARDGTSGDYEQYF.

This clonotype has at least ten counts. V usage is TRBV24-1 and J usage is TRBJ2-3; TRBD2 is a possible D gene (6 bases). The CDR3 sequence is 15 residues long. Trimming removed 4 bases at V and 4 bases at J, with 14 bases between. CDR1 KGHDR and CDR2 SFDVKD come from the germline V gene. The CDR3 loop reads CATSEVYGSPDTQYF. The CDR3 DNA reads TGTGCCACCAGTGAAGTGTACGGGAGCCCAGATACGCAGTATTTT.

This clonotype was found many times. The CDR3 loop is CASSFDRQGGRNTGELFF. The DNA of the CDR3 is TGCGCCAGCAGCTTTGATCGACAGGGGGGGCGGAACACCGGGGAGCTGTTTTTT. The gene calls are TRBV5-1 and TRBJ2-2, with 9 bases identical to TRBD1. The J segment lost 1 base and the V segment lost 2 bases, leaving 9 bases of the junction unmatched. The CDR3 runs 18 residues. CDR1 is SGHRS, CDR2 YFSETQ, per germline.

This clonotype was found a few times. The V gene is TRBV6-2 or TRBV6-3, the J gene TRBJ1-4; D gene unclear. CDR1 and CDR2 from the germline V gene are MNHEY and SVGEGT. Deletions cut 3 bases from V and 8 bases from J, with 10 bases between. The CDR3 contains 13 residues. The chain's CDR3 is CASSYRDEEKLFF. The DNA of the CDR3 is TGTGCCAGCAGTTATAGAGACGAAGAAAAACTGTTTTTT.

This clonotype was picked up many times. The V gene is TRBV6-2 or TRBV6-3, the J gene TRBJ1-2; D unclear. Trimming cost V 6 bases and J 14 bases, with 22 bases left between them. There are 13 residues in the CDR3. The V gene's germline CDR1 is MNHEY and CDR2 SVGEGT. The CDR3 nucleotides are TGTGCCAGCAGCGACGGAGACTATGGCTACAAGACCTTC. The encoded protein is CASSDGDYGYKTF.